These T cell receptor beta chains were read from a single sample in a study of blood T cell repertoires in COVID-19. Sequencing used immunoSEQ multiplex PCR; TCRdb keeps in-frame clones, though not all of them. This table has under 140,000 clones, 76% appearing once. Sequences were obtained from peripheral blood. These TCRs come from a woman older than 75 with acute or convalescent COVID-19. The CDR3 runs from the conserved cysteine through the conserved F or W. Each record gives: V gene, J gene, D gene, clone size, CDR3 DNA, CDR3 protein. The D gene is left open where the match is weak. Clone size is given for some rows only: seen once, a few or many times, or a class if the clone is expanded.

TRBV6-6,TRBJ1-5,TRBD1,few,TGTGCCAGCAGTTACTCTGCGCGGGACAGTTTGGATTTT,CASSYSARDSLDF
TRBV3-1/TRBV3-2,TRBJ2-3,.,.,TGTGCCAGCAGCCAAGAACTAGAGTGCACAGATACGCAGTATTTT,CASSQELECTDTQYF
TRBV5-6,TRBJ2-3,TRBD1,.,TGTGCCAGCAGCTTGATCTGGGACAGGGCCACAGATACGCAGTATTTT,CASSLIWDRATDTQYF
TRBV10-3,TRBJ1-2,.,few,TGTGCCATCAGTGCGACAGATATCCGATATGGCTACACCTTC,CAISATDIRYGYTF
TRBV10-3,TRBJ1-4,TRBD1,.,TGTGCCATCAGTGAGCAGGGGGGTGAAAAACTGTTTTTT,CAISEQGGEKLFF
TRBV4-2,TRBJ1-1,TRBD1,.,TGTGCCAGCAGCCCGACAGGGGGATTGAACACTGAAGCTTTCTTT,CASSPTGGLNTEAFF
TRBV28,TRBJ2-7,TRBD1,.,TGTGCCAGCAGCTCCACAGGGGATTCGCCCTACGAGCAGTACTTC,CASSSTGDSPYEQYF
TRBV6-6,TRBJ2-7,TRBD2,.,TGTGCCAGCAGCCGACGGACTAGCGGGAGTGAAATTTCCTACGAGCAGTACTTC,CASSRRTSGSEISYEQYF
TRBV5-6,TRBJ2-1,.,few,TGTGCCAGCAGTAGCAACAATGAGCAGTTCTTC,CASSSNNEQFF
TRBV2,TRBJ2-7,.,.,TGTGCCAGCGTTCTGGCCTCCACCCGCGAGCAGTACTTC,CASVLASTREQYF
TRBV19,TRBJ1-3,.,few,TGTGCCAGTAGTACCAGGACTTACTCTGGAAACACCATATATTTT,CASSTRTYSGNTIYF
TRBV30,TRBJ1-5,.,.,TGTGCCTGGGATCAGGGTTGGGATCAGCCCCAGCATTTT,CAWDQGWDQPQHF
TRBV18,TRBJ1-1,.,.,TGTGCCAGCTCACCATTAGCGGGGCAGCCTGAAGCTTTCTTT,CASSPLAGQPEAFF
TRBV10-2,TRBJ2-2,TRBD1,.,TGCGCCAGTAACAGGGGGGACACCGGGGAGCTGTTTTTT,CASNRGDTGELFF
TRBV4-2,TRBJ2-3,TRBD2,few,TGTGCCAGCAGCCAAGGGACTAGCGGACTCACAGATACGCAGTATTTT,CASSQGTSGLTDTQYF
TRBV10-1,TRBJ1-1,.,.,TGCGCCAGCACCCCCTCGGGAGGAGGGACTGAAGCTTTCTTT,CASTPSGGGTEAFF
TRBV5-1,TRBJ2-1,TRBD2,.,TGCGCCAGCAGCTTGACGAGCGGGACCGGCTCCAATGAGCAGTTCTTC,CASSLTSGTGSNEQFF
TRBV12-3/TRBV12-4,TRBJ2-1,.,once,TGTGCCAGCAGTTTAGGGGGTCTAGCGGAGCAGTTCTTC,CASSLGGLAEQFF
TRBV9,TRBJ2-3,.,.,TGTGCCAGCAGCGTAGTGGACAGACCATCAATGGGAGATACGCAGTATTTT,CASSVVDRPSMGDTQYF